This TCR beta chain was captured in a study of regulatory T cells in long-lasting Graves disease. To make TCR beta libraries, researchers used iRepertoire HTBI primers and Arm-PCR of CDR3 regions. TCRdb used MiXCR to reprocess the multiplex PCR reads, holding one entry per CDR3 protein. The data show roughly 610,000 distinct CDR3 sequences, 16% seen once. This clonotype appeared many times. Trimming took 2 bases from V and 7 from J, leaving 11 bases between them. This CDR3 spans 13 amino acids. The germline V gene encodes CDR1 MDHEN and CDR2 SYDVKM. Noted time point: newly diagnosed GD, antithyroid drugs for less than 3 months. RNA from PBMCs was the source of the TCR library. The same data also went into a second study, on T cells in Graves' hyperthyroidism and ophthalmopathy.

V gene TRBV28 combines with J gene TRBJ1-2; D gene unclear. The clonotype was recovered from a young woman with Graves disease. Sequencing used peripheral blood mononuclear cells (PBMCs), obtained at new diagnosis, from a patient treated with antithyroid drugs. Written as DNA, the CDR3 is TGTGCCAGCAGTTTAGCGGGAATTATTGGCTACACCTTC. Its translation is CASSLAGIIGYTF.